These 9 T cell receptor beta chains originate from one sample sequenced in a study of CD8 T cells in Susac syndrome. The RNA input was about 0.45 to 1 ug, and it was reverse transcribed with random hexamers. MiXCR was run by TCRdb on the immunoSEQ multiplex PCR reads, yielding one entry per CDR3 protein. The sample includes 250,000 or so distinct CDR3 sequences, roughly 93% of them seen just once. The sample taken for sequencing was CD4+ T cells from PBMCs. The receptors stem from a human donor with multiple sclerosis.

The chain employs TRBV29-1 and TRBJ2-1; D is uncertain. The germline V gene has CDR1 SQVTM and CDR2 ANQGSEA. The CDR3 has 11 residues. The germline V and J ends were trimmed by 6 bases and 5 bases, with 8 bases remaining between them. The CDR3 is CSVLRDNEQFF. The CDR3 bases are TGCAGCGTCCTGAGAGACAATGAGCAGTTCTTC.

J is TRBJ1-1 and V is TRBV5-1; D unclear. The germline gives CDR1 SGHRS, CDR2 YFSETQ. The CDR3 is 14 residues long. Trimming took 6 bases from V and 0 from J, leaving 12 bases between them. The CDR3 region has the DNA TGCGCCAGCACCTCCGCGGGCATGAACACTGAAGCTTTCTTT. Protein product: CASTSAGMNTEAFF.

The chain has TRBV18 and TRBJ1-3, with TRBD1 as a possible D gene (6 bases). This CDR3 has 17 amino acids. CDR1 is KGHSH, CDR2 LQKENI, per germline. Trimming removed 2 bases from V and 0 bases from J, with 14 bases in between. CDR3 nucleotide sequence: TGTGCCAGCTCACCAGGGCACAGGGCCCACTCTGGAAACACCATATATTTT. Protein: CASSPGHRAHSGNTIYF.

V gene TRBV5-6 combines with J gene TRBJ1-2, with 7 nucleotides matching TRBD1. Germline V gene data show CDR1 as SGHDT and CDR2 as YYEEEE. J lost 0 bases, V lost 2 bases, and 10 bases had no gene match. The CDR3 consists of 17 residues. In nucleotides, the CDR3 is TGTGCCAGCAGCTTCACGACAGGGTCCCCATCTAACTATGGCTACACCTTC. Encoded protein: CASSFTTGSPSNYGYTF.

J is TRBJ2-3 and V is TRBV4-1, with TRBD2 matching over 12 bases. The germline V gene encodes CDR1 MGHRA and CDR2 YSYEKL. V was pared by 2 bases and J by 5 bases, with 14 bases of the junction left unmatched. The CDR3 sequence is 19 residues long. The DNA for the CDR3 is TGCGCCAGCAGCCAATTCCCTGATGCTAGCGGGGGGGGTGAAGATACGCAGTATTTT. This translates into CASSQFPDASGGGEDTQYF.

This chain connects TRBV18 to TRBJ1-2; D is undetermined. Germline V gives CDR1 KGHSH, CDR2 LQKENI. The length of the CDR3 is 14 residues. The V end was cut by 3 bases, the J end by 8 bases, with 16 bases between. CDR3 coding DNA: TGTGCCAGCTCACCCGGATCAGATCTCTTGGGCTACACCTTC. Protein sequence: CASSPGSDLLGYTF.

The rearrangement links TRBV27 to TRBJ2-1, with 13 nucleotides matching TRBD2. CDR3 length equals 17 residues. The germline CDR1 and CDR2 sequences are MNHEY and SMNVEV (reference sequence). Trimming at V came to 6 bases and at J to 7 bases, leaving 12 bases not matched to a gene. The CDR3 sequence: CASSQTSGRALINEQFF. The CDR3 bases are TGTGCCAGCAGCCAAACTAGCGGGAGGGCCCTTATAAATGAGCAGTTCTTC.

As DNA, the CDR3 is TGTGCCAGCAGCCCCCCCCCGGTGCCGGGCACTGAAGCTTTCTTT. Translated: CASSPPPVPGTEAFF. The rearrangement joins TRBV3-1 to TRBJ1-1; D unresolved. The germline V gene has CDR1 LGHDT and CDR2 YNNKEL (reference sequence). V was shortened by 4 bases and J by 4 bases, with 16 bases between the two germline ends. This CDR3 has 15 residues.

The chain employs TRBV29-1 and TRBJ2-7; possibly TRBD1 or TRBD2 for D (6 bases each). The CDR3 consists of 13 residues. The germline gives CDR1 SQVTM, CDR2 ANQGSEA. V lost 3 bases and J lost 5, with 14 bases in between. CDR3 bases: TGCAGCGTTGACGTGGCCGGGGGCGACGAGCAGTACTTC. It translates to CSVDVAGGDEQYF.